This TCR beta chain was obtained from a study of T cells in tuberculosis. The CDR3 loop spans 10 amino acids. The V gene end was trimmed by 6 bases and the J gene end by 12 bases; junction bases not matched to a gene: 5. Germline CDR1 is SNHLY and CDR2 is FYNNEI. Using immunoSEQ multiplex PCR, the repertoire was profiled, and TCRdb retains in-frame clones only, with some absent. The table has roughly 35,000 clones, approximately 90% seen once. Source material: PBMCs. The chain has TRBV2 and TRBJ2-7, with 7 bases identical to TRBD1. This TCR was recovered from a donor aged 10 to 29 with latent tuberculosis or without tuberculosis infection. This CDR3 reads CASSPTGPYF. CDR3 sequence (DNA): TGTGCCAGCAGCCCGACAGGGCCGTACTTC.